The clone carrying this T cell receptor (beta chain) was found many times. Its antigen remains unidentified. This CDR3 region has 14 residues. The V segment lost 3 bases and the J segment 7 bases; nucleotides outside the gene matches: 2. Thyroid surgery was performed in patients who had received no treatment beforehand. In the original analysis: The study built a papillary thyroid cancer distant-metastasis classifier from CDR3 differences across clinicopathological groups. TCRdb re-analyzed the PCR reads using MiXCR. The V and J calls here are based on TCRdb, not the publication. The profile shows some 40,000 clones, 20% to 30% of them singletons. These data are taken from a study of metastatic and nonmetastatic thyroid tumors. Findings of the study overall: Compared with benign nodules, malignant thyroid tumors were reported to have significantly higher TCR beta diversity in both blood and tumor.

The TCR comes from a female donor with papillary thyroid cancer or a benign thyroid nodule (not recorded which). Some clones in this sample may be carry-over from other donors' samples. This chain links TRBV12-3 or TRBV12-4 with TRBJ2-2; 10 bases fit TRBD2. The sample comprised tumor tissue. CDR3 sequence: CASSFSGRVGELFF. CDR3 DNA: TGTGCCAGCAGTTTCAGCGGGAGGGTCGGGGAGCTGTTTTTT.